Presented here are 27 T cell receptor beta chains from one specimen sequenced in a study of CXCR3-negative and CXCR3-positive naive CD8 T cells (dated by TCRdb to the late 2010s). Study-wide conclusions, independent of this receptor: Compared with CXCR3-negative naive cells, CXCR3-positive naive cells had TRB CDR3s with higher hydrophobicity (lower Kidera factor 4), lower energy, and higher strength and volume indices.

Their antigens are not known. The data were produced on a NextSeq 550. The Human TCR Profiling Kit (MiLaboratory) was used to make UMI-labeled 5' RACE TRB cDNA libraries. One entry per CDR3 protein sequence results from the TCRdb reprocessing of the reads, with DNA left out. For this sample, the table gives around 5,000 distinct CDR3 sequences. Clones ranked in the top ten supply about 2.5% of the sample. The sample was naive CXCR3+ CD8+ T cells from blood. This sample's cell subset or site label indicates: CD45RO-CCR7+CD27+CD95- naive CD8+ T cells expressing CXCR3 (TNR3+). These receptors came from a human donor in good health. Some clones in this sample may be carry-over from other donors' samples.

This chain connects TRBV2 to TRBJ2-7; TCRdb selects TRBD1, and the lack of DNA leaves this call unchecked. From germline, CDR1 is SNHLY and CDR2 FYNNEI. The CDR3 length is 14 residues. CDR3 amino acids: CASRAGTVGLEQYF.

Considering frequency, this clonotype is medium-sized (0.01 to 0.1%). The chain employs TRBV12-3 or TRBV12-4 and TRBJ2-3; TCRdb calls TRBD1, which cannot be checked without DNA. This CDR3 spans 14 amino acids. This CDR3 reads CASSFGQGADTQYF.

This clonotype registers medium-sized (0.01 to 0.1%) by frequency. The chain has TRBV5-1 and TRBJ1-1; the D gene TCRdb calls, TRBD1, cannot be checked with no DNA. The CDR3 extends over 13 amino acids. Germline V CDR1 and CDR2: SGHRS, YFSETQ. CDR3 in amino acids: CASSRIGDTEAFF. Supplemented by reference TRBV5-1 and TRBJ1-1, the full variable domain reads KAGVTQTPRYLIKTRGQQVTLSCSPISGHRSVSWYQQTPGQGLQFLFEYFSETQRNKGNFPGRFSGRQFSNSRSEMNVSTLELGDSALYLCASSRIGDTEAFFGQGTRLTVV.

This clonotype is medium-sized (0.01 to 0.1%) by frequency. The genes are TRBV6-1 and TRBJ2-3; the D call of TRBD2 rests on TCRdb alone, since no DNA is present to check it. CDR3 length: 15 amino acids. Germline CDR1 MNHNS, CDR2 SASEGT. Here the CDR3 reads CASSETLADADTQYF.

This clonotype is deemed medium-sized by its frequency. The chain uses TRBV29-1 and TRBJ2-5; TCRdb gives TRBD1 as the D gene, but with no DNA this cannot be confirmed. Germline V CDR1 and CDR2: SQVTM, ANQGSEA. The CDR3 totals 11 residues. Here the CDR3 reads CSVEGGETQYF. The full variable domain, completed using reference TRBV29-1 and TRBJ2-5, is SAVISQKPSRDICQRGTSLTIQCQVDSQVTMMFWYRQQPGQSLTLIATANQGSEATYESGFVIDKFPISRPNLTFSTLTVSNMSPEDSSIYLCSVEGGETQYFGPGTRLLVL.

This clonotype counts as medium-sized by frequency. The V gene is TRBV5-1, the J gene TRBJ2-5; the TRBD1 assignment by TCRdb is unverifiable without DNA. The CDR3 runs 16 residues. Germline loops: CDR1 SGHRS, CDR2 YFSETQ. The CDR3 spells CASSLDGGDGSETQYF. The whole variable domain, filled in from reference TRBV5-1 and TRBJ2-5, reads KAGVTQTPRYLIKTRGQQVTLSCSPISGHRSVSWYQQTPGQGLQFLFEYFSETQRNKGNFPGRFSGRQFSNSRSEMNVSTLELGDSALYLCASSLDGGDGSETQYFGPGTRLLVL.

CDR3: CASSLEQGDQPQHF. V usage is TRBV7-9 and J usage is TRBJ1-5; TCRdb lists TRBD1, though no DNA is available to test this call. The CDR3 length is 14 residues. Looked up from germline, CDR1 is SEHNR and CDR2 is FQNEAQ (reference sequence).

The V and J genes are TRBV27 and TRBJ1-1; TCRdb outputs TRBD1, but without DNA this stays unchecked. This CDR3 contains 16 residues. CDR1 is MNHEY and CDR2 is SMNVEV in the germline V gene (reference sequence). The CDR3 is CASSPPPGQGRTEAFF.

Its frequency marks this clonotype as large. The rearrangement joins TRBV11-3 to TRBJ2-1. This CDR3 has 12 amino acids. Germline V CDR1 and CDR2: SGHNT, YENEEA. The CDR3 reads CASSSMVGEQFF.

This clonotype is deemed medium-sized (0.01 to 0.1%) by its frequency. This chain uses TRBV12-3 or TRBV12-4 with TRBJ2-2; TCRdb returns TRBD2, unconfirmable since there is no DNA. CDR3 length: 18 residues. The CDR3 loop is CASSPLAGGTLGTGELFF.

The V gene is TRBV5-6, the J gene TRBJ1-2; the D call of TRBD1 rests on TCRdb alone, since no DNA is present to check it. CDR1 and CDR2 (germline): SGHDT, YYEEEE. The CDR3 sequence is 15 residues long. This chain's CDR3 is CASVPGQGSPDGYTF.

CDR3 amino acids: CASSLSGLYNEQFF. This chain joins TRBV12-3 or TRBV12-4 and TRBJ2-1. The CDR3 extends over 14 amino acids.

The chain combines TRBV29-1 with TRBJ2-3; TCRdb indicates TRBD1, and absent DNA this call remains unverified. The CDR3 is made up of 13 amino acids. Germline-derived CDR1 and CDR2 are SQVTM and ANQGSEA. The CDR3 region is CSVAGHNTDTQYF.

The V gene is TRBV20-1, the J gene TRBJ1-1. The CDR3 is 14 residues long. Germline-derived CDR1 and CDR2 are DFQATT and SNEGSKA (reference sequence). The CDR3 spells CSAEGQPMNTEAFF.

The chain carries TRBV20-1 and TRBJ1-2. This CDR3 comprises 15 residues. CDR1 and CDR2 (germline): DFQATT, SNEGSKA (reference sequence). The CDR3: CSARDALKADYGYTF.

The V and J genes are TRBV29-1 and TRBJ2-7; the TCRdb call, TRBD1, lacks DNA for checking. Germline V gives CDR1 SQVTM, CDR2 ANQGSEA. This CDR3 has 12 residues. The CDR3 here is CSVDQGPYEQYF.

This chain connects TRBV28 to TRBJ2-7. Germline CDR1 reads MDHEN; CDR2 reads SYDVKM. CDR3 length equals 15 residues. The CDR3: CASSPQSYLSYEQYF.

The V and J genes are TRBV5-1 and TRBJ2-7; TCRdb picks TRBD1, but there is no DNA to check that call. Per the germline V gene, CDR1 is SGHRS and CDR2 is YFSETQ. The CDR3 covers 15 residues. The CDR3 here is CASSLTGEAPYEQYF.

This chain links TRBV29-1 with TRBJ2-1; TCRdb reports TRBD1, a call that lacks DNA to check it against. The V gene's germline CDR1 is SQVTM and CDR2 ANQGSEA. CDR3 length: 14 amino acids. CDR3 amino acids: CSSDRRPLYNEQFF.

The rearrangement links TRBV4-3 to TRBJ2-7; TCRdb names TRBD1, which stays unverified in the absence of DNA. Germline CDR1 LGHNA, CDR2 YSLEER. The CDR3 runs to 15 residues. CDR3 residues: CASSHTRDAAYEQYF.

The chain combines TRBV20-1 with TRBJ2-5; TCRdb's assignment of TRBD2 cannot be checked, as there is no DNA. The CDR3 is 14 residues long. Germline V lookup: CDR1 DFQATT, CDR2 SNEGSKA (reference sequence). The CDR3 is CSASTGTSKETQYF.

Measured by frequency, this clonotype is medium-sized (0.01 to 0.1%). The CDR3 loop reads CSVGGGSYNEQFF. The V gene is TRBV29-1, the J gene TRBJ2-1; with no DNA, the TCRdb D assignment of TRBD2 cannot be verified. There are 13 residues in the CDR3. Germline-derived CDR1 and CDR2 are SQVTM and ANQGSEA.

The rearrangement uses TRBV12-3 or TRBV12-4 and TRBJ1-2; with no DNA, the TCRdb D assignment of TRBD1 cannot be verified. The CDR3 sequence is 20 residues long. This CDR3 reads CASSPHSGAGQGAPFYGYTF.

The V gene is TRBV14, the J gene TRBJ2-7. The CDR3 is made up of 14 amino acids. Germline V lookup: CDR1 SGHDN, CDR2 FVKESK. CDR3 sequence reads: CASSQLSAAYEQYF.

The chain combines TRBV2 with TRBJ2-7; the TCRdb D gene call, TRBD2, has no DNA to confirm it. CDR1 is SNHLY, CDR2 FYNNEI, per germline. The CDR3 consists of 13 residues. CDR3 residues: CASSLAGYDEQYF.

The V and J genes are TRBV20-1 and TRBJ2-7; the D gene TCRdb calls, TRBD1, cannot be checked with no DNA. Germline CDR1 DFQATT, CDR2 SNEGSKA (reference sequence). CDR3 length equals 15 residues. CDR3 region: CSARTTGGRGYEQYF.

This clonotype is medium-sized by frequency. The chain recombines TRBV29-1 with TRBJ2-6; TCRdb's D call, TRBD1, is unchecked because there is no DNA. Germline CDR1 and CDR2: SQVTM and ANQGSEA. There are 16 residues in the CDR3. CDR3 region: CSVAGTGGPGANVLTF.